The present T cell receptor beta chain was sequenced within a study of shared clonotypes between healthy human individuals. Study in general: Serving as donors were a couple of women and three men, whose ages spanned 18 to 49. Study outcomes and limitations: Clonotype sharing among donors was expected to depend on sequencing depth. Naive subsets typically showed greater estimated richness than memory subsets.

Running of the assay took place at deep level. Method: immunoSEQ multiplex PCR; TCRdb's copy keeps in-frame clones and lacks some. Of a few million clones listed, approximately 93% are singletons. The CDR3 runs to 14 residues. The germline V gene encodes CDR1 MDHEN and CDR2 SYDVKM. Trimming pared 4 bases from V and 2 bases from J, leaving 11 bases between. On this clone itself: What it binds is unknown.

The chain employs TRBV28 and TRBJ1-2; the D gene is possibly TRBD1 (5 bases). The origin of this receptor is a young man in good health. Some clones in this sample may be carry-over from other donors' samples. The sequenced sample was naive CD4+ T cells from PBMCs. Subset given: CD45RA+ positively selected. The CDR3 is CASSSTGYNYGYTF. In DNA form, the CDR3 reads TGTGCCAGCAGTTCTACAGGTTACAACTATGGCTACACCTTC.